This T cell receptor (beta chain) was documented in a study of prognosis after radiotherapy for stage I lung cancer. This clonotype was observed at least ten times. CDR3 size: 18 residues. The ends lost 1 base at V and 5 bases at J; junction bases unmatched: 9. From germline, CDR1 is KGHSH and CDR2 LQKENI. The TCR beta CDR3 region was amplified from genomic DNA, with two rounds of multiplex PCR being used for the amplification. First-round PCR, the initial amplification, used primers specific to each TRBV and TRBJ gene. TCRdb called the multiplex PCR reads again in MiXCR, with one record for every CDR3 protein. The table has some 13,000 distinct CDR3 sequences, about 51% seen once.

This clonotype was sampled from a donor of 50 years or more with non-small cell lung cancer. V usage is TRBV18 and J usage is TRBJ2-5, with 14 positions matching TRBD2. The material sequenced was PBMCs, taken before or after stereotactic body radiation therapy (not recorded which). CDR3 coding DNA: TGTGCCAGCTCACCACTGAGGACTAGCGGGAGGATGGGGGAGACCCAGTACTTC. Protein product: CASSPLRTSGRMGETQYF.